The 5 T cell receptor beta chains reported below all come from one sample, sequenced in a study of shared clonotypes between healthy human individuals. Libraries were prepared by immunoSEQ multiplex PCR; TCRdb keeps only in-frame clonotypes and omits some of them. Seen here are about 730,000 clones, about two thirds observed once, and the top ten hold approximately 1.7%. The sample taken for sequencing was memory CD4+ T cells sorted from blood. Subset in this sample: CD45RA-negative fraction. These receptors came from a woman aged 25 to 39 in good health.

The chain joins TRBV7-6 to TRBJ2-7; TRBD2 matches at 9 bases. CDR1 and CDR2 from the germline V gene are SGHVS and FNYEAQ. The CDR3 totals 14 residues. J lost 6 bases, V lost 2 bases, and 5 bases had no gene match. Here the CDR3 reads CASSLTGTSSEQYF. In nucleotides, the CDR3 is TGTGCCAGCAGCTTAACCGGGACTAGCAGCGAGCAGTACTTC.

This clone was picked up a small number of times. The chain is built from TRBV29-1 and TRBJ2-3, with a weak D call TRBD2 (6 bases). The germline V gene has CDR1 SQVTM and CDR2 ANQGSEA. CDR3 size: 16 residues. V was shortened by 7 bases and J by 2 bases, with 22 bases between the two germline ends. CDR3 nucleotide sequence: TGCAGCGCTGGGGGGACCCCAGACAGCTCCACAGATACGCAGTATTTT. This gives the protein CSAGGTPDSSTDTQYF.

The V call is TRBV19, the J call TRBJ2-5; 12 bases map to TRBD2. From germline, CDR1 is LNHDA and CDR2 SQIVND (reference sequence). The CDR3 contains 14 residues. J was trimmed by 2 bases and V by 7 bases; bases with no gene match: 2. In DNA form, the CDR3 reads TGTGCCAGTACTAGCGGGAGGGTTCAAGAGACCCAGTACTTC. Translation: CASTSGRVQETQYF.

The rearrangement links TRBV10-2 to TRBJ1-1, with a possible D match to TRBD1 (5 bases). Looked up from germline, CDR1 is WSHSY and CDR2 is SAAADI. Between the trimmed V and J ends, which lost 5 bases and 11 bases, there was a span of 12 bases. The CDR3 totals 11 residues. DNA of the CDR3: TGCGCCAGCAGTCAGACAGACCACGCTTTCTTT. This gives the protein CASSQTDHAFF.

The rearrangement uses TRBV7-3 and TRBJ2-5; D is ambiguous. V gave up 0 bases and J gave up 4 bases, with 6 bases separating them. CDR3 length: 13 amino acids. Germline CDR1 reads SGHTA; CDR2 reads FQGTGA. This CDR3 is CASSLTYGETQYF. CDR3 in DNA: TGTGCCAGCAGCTTAACGTACGGAGAGACCCAGTACTTC.